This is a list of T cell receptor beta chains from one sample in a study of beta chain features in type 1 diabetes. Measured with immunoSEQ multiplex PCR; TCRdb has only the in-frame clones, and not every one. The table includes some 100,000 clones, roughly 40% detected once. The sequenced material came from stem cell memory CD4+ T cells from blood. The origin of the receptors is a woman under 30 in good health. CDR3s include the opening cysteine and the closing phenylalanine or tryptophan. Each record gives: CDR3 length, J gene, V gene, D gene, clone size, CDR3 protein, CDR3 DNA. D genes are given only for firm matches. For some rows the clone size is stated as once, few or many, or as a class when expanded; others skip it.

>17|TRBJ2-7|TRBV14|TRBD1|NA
CASSRRTGGGHSYEQYF
TGTGCCAGCAGCCGAAGGACAGGGGGCGGCCACTCCTACGAGCAGTACTTC
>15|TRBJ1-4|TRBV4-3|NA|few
CASSQDHRAYEKLFF
TGCGCCAGCAGCCAAGATCACAGGGCTTACGAAAAACTGTTTTTT
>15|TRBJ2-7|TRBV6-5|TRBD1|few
CASSYSLGQGYEQYF
TGTGCCAGCAGTTACTCCCTGGGACAGGGCTACGAGCAGTACTTC
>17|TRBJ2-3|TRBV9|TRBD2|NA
CASSVRGSGRFLDTQYF
TGTGCCAGCAGCGTAAGAGGGAGCGGGAGGTTTCTAGATACGCAGTATTTT
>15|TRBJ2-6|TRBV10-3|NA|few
CAISEGGKGANVLTF
TGTGCCATCAGTGAGGGGGGGAAAGGGGCCAACGTCCTGACTTTC
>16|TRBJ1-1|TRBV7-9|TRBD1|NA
CASSFVQGEGGTEAFF
TGTGCCAGCAGCTTCGTACAGGGGGAAGGTGGCACTGAAGCTTTCTTT
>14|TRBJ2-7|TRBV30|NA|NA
CAWSRGGGPYEQYF
TGTGCCTGGAGTAGAGGGGGGGGCCCCTACGAGCAGTACTTC
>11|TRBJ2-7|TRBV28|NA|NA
CASSKYYEQYF
TGTGCCAGCAGTAAATACTACGAGCAGTACTTC
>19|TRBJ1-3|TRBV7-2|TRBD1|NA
CASSTSTGLLLFSGNTIYF
TGTGCCAGCAGCACCTCGACAGGGTTGCTCCTCTTCTCTGGAAACACCATATATTTT
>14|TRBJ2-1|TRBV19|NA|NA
CASMGGAAPDEQFF
TGTGCCAGTATGGGGGGGGCCGCTCCCGATGAGCAGTTCTTC
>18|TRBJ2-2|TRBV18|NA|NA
CASSPFSMGAPNTGELFF
TGTGCCAGCTCACCATTCTCGATGGGAGCACCGAACACCGGGGAGCTGTTTTTT
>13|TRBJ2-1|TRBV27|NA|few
CASSPQGLDEQFF
TGTGCCAGCAGTCCCCAGGGGTTGGATGAGCAGTTCTTC
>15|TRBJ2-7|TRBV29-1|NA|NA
CSVEDRGVGYYEQYF
TGCAGCGTTGAAGATCGGGGAGTGGGGTACTACGAGCAGTACTTC
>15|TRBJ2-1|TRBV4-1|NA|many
CASKPLQGLKDEQFF
TGCGCCAGCAAACCTCTGCAGGGCCTGAAGGATGAGCAGTTCTTC
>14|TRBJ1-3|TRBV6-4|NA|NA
CASSGCQAGNTIYF
TGTGCCAGCAGTGGTTGCCAGGCTGGAAACACCATATATTTT
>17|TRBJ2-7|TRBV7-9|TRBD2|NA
CASSAAVLAGGRHEQYF
TGTGCCAGCAGCGCCGCGGTGCTAGCGGGAGGTCGGCACGAGCAGTACTTC
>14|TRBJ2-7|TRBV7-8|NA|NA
CASSLVMAGYEQYF
TGTGCCAGCAGCTTAGTAATGGCGGGTTACGAGCAGTACTTC
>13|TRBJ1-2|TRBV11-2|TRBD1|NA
CASRSGTGGRYTF
TGTGCCAGCAGATCCGGGACAGGGGGCAGGTACACCTTC
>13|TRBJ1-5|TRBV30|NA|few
CAWSVRRDQPQHF
TGTGCCTGGAGTGTAAGACGGGATCAGCCCCAGCATTTT
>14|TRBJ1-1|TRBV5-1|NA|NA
CASSRAAGITEAFF
TGCGCCAGCAGCCGAGCTGCGGGAATCACTGAAGCTTTCTTT
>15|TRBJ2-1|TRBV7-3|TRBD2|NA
CASSPRAGAYNEQFF
TGTGCCAGCAGCCCTAGAGCGGGAGCCTACAATGAGCAGTTCTTC
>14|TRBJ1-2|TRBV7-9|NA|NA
CASSLNRRVRGYTF
TGTGCCAGCAGCTTAAATAGACGGGTCCGAGGCTACACCTTC
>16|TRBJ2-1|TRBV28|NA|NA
CASSPWGDSSYNEQFF
TGTGCCAGCAGCCCCTGGGGGGACAGCTCCTACAATGAGCAGTTCTTC
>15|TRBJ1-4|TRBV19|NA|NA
CASRGGDTGAEKLFF
TGTGCCAGTAGGGGAGGGGACACTGGCGCTGAAAAACTGTTTTTT
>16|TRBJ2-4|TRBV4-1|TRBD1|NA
CASSRTSGQGLPIQYF
TGCGCCAGCAGCCGAACCTCGGGACAGGGGTTGCCTATTCAGTACTTC
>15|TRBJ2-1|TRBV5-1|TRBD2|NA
CASSFTSGVFNEQFF
TGCGCCAGCAGCTTTACTAGCGGGGTTTTCAATGAGCAGTTCTTC
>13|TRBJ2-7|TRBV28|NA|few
CASSEPPNDEQYF
TGTGCCAGCAGTGAGCCCCCAAATGACGAGCAGTACTTC
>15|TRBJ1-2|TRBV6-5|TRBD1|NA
CASSPGTGGSYGYTF
TGTGCCAGCAGTCCTGGGACAGGGGGCTCCTATGGCTACACCTTC
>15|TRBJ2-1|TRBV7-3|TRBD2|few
CASSRLAGVGNEQFF
TGTGCCAGCAGCCGACTAGCGGGAGTGGGCAATGAGCAGTTCTTC
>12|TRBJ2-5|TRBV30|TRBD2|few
CASGLAEETQYF
TGTGCCTCGGGACTAGCGGAAGAGACCCAGTACTTC
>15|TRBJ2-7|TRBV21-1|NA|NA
CASSNRTVSSYEQYF
TGTGCCAGCAGCAACCGGACTGTAAGCTCCTACGAGCAGTACTTC
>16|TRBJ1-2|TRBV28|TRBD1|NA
CASSFSHTQGARGYTF
TGTGCCAGCAGTTTCTCTCATACACAGGGGGCGCGAGGCTACACCTTC
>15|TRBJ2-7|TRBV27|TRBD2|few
CATRGSSGRRYEQYF
TGTGCCACCCGAGGGAGTAGCGGGAGGAGGTACGAGCAGTACTTC
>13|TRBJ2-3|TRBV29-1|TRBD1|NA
CSARGQGTDTQYF
TGCAGCGCACGCGGACAGGGCACAGATACGCAGTATTTT
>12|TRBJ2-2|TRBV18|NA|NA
CASSPPTGELFF
TGTGCCAGCTCCCCCCCTACCGGGGAGCTGTTTTTT
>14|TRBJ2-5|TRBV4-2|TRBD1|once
CASSRSGQGETQYF
TGTGCCAGCAGCCGATCAGGACAGGGAGAGACCCAGTACTTC
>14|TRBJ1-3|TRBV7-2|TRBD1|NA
CASSWTGTGNTIYF
TGTGCCAGCAGCTGGACAGGGACCGGAAACACCATATATTTT
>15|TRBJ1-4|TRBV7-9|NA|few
CASSLAAHLNEKLFF
TGTGCCAGCAGCTTAGCCGCACACCTTAATGAAAAACTGTTTTTT
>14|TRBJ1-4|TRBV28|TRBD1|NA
CASSGTGDSEKLFF
TGTGCCAGCAGTGGAACAGGGGATTCCGAAAAACTGTTTTTT
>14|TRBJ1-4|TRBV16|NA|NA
CASTTGATNEKLFF
TGTGCCAGCACCACGGGAGCAACTAATGAAAAACTGTTTTTT
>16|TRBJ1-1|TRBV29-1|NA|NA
CSVDPGPWVIETEAFF
TGCAGCGTTGACCCAGGGCCGTGGGTTATTGAGACTGAAGCTTTCTTT
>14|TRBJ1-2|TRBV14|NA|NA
CASSQERGLGGYTF
TGTGCCAGCAGCCAAGAAAGGGGTTTGGGCGGCTACACCTTC
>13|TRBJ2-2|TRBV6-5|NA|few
CASSRGQIGELFF
TGTGCCAGCAGTCGTGGACAGATCGGGGAGCTGTTTTTT
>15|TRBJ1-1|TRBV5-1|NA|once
CASSLGTFQGTEAFF
TGCGCCAGCAGCTTGGGGACGTTCCAGGGGACTGAAGCTTTCTTT
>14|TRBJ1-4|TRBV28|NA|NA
CASSLGGVEKKLFF
TGTGCCAGCAGTTTGGGTGGAGTCGAAAAAAAACTGTTTTTT
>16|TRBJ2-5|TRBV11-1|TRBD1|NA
CASSLEIMGQKETQYF
TGTGCCAGCAGCTTAGAGATAATGGGACAGAAAGAGACCCAGTACTTC
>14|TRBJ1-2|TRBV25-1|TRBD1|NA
CASSRDRGNYGYTF
TGTGCCAGCAGTCGGGACAGGGGAAACTATGGCTACACCTTC
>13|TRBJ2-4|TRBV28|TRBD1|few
CASSQGGEVIQYF
TGTGCCAGCAGCCAAGGGGGCGAAGTCATTCAGTACTTC
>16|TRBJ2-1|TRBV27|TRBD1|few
CASSEPTGVGYNEQFF
TGTGCCAGCAGCGAACCGACAGGGGTGGGCTACAATGAGCAGTTCTTC
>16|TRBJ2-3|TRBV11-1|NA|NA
CASSSTLVASTDTQYF
TGTGCCAGCAGCTCCACCCTAGTGGCTAGCACAGATACGCAGTATTTT
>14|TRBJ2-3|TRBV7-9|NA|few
CASSLWSLGDTQYF
TGTGCCAGCAGCTTATGGTCCCTGGGCGATACGCAGTATTTT
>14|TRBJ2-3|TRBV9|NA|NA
CASSVNYPTDTQYF
TGTGCCAGCAGCGTAAACTATCCCACAGATACGCAGTATTTT
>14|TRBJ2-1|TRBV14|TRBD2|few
CASSLVWGGNEQFF
TGTGCCAGCAGCCTGGTCTGGGGGGGGAATGAGCAGTTCTTC
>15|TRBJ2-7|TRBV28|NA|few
CASSLGLTADYEQYF
TGTGCCAGCAGTTTGGGCCTTACTGCCGACTACGAGCAGTACTTC
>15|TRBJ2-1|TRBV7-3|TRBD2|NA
CASSPTSGIGNEQFF
TGTGCCAGCAGCCCTACTAGCGGGATAGGGAATGAGCAGTTCTTC
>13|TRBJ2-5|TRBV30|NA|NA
CAWKTTPQETQYF
TGTGCCTGGAAGACTACCCCACAAGAGACCCAGTACTTC
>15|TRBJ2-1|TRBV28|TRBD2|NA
CASRPGGKVYNEQFF
TGTGCCAGCCGCCCGGGGGGAAAGGTCTACAATGAGCAGTTCTTC
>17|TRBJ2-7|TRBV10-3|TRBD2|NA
CATTTGLAGVALSEQYF
TGTGCCACCACGACGGGACTAGCGGGCGTGGCGCTTTCCGAGCAGTACTTC